This T cell receptor (beta chain) stems from a study of identical twins. Study-wide results and caveats: Models underestimated how often monozygotic twins shared out-of-frame TCR alpha.

TCRdb recomputed calls from the 5' RACE reads with MiXCR, one row per CDR3 protein. Of about 890,000 distinct CDR3 sequences detected, 12% appear once; the ten largest clones hold around 1.6%. This clonotype was found many times. The target antigen is unknown. After removal of 4 bases from V and 5 bases from J, the junction contained 12 bases not matched to a gene. Germline CDR1 SGHDN, CDR2 FVKESK. CDR3 length equals 16 residues. The same data also contributed to another study, on yellow fever vaccine responses in identical twins.

The V and J genes are TRBV14 and TRBJ2-5; TRBD1 agrees at 8 bases. Input material: PBMCs. The TCR originated in a woman aged 18 to 35 in good health. In DNA, the CDR3 is TGTGCCAGCAGCCCAGCCTTCGGACAGGGCGGTGAGACCCAGTACTTC. It specifies CASSPAFGQGGETQYF.